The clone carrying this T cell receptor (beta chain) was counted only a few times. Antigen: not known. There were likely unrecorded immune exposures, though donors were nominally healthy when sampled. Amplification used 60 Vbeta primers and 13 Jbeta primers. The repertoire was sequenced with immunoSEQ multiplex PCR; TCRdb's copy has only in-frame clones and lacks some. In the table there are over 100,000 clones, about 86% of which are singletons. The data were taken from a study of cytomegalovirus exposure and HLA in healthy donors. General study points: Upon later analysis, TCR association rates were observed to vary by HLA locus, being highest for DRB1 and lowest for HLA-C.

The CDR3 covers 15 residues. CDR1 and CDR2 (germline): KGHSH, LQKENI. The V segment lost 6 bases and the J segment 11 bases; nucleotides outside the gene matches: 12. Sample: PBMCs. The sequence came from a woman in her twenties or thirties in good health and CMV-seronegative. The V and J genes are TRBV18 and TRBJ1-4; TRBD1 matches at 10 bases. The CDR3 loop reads CASSRGTGEEGKLFF. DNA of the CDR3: TGTGCCAGCTCGAGGGGGACAGGGGAGGAGGGGAAACTGTTTTTT. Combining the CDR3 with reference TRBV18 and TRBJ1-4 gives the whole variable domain NAGVMQNPRHLVRRRGQEARLRCSPMKGHSHVYWYRQLPEEGLKFMVYLQKENIIDESGMPKERFSAEFPKEGPSILRIQQVVRGDSAAYFCASSRGTGEEGKLFFGSGTQLSVL.